This T cell receptor beta chain was sequenced during a study of somatic mutations in cytotoxic T cells in rheumatoid arthritis. Study-level results: Just what the expanded CD8+ clones targeted, in terms of antigens, remained unknown.

Germline lookup yields CDR1 SQVTM and CDR2 ANQGSEA. The CDR3 loop spans 15 amino acids. J gave up 5 bases and V 4 bases, and 8 bases lay outside the gene matches. About this clone itself: Antigen specificity is unknown.

Authors' analysis steps: Rarely did patient CD8+ clones above 1% match published virus-specific TCRB sequences. TCRdb's copy holds only in-frame clones and misses some; the assay was immunoSEQ multiplex PCR. V, J and clone size were drawn from that table, and D and trimming were deduced from the DNA. The sample records some 20,000 clones, roughly four fifths being singletons. The sequencing input was CD8+ T cells sorted from blood. The origin of this receptor is an adult with rheumatoid arthritis. The rearrangement uses TRBV29-1 and TRBJ2-1; TRBD1 matches 10 bases. CDR3 DNA: TGCAGCGTTGGTGATAGGGACAGGGGCCACAATGAGCAGTTCTTC. As protein: CSVGDRDRGHNEQFF.